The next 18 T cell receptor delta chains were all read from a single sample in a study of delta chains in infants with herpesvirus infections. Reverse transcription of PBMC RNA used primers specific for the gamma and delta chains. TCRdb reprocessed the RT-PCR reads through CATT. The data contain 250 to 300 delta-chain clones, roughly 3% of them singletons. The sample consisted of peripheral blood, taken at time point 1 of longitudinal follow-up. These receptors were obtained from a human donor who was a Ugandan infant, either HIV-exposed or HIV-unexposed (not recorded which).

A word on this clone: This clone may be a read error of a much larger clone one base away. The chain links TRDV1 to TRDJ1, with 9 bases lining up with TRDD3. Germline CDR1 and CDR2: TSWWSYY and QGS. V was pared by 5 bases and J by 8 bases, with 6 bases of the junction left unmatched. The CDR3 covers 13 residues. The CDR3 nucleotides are TGTGCTCTTGGGAAATACTGGGGGAGAAAACTCATCTTT. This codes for CALGKYWGRKLIF.

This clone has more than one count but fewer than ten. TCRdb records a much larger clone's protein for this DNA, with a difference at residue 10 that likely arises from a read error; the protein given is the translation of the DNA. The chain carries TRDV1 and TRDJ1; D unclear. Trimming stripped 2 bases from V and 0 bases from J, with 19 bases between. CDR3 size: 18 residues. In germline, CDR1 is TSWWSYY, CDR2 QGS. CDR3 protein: CALGERFTEVPYTDKLIF. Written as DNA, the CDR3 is TGTGCTCTTGGGGAAAGATTTACCGAAGTCCCGTACACCGATAAACTCATCTTT.

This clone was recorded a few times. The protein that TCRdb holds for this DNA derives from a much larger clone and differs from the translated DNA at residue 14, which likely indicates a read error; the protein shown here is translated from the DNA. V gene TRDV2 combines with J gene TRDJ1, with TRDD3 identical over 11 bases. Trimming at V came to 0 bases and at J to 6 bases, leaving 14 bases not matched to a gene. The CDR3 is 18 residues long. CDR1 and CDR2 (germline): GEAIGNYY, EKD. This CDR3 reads CACDTGGAGGYLTYKLIF. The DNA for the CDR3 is TGTGCCTGTGACACCGGGGGAGCTGGGGGATACTTAACCTATAAACTCATCTTT.

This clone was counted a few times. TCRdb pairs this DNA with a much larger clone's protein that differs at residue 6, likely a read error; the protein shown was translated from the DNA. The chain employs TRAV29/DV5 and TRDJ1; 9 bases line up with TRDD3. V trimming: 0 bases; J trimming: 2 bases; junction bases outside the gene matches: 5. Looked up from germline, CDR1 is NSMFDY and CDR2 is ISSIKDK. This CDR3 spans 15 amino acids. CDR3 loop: CAASVGLGETDKLIF. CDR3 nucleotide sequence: TGTGCAGCAAGCGTTGGACTGGGGGAGACCGATAAACTCATCTTT.

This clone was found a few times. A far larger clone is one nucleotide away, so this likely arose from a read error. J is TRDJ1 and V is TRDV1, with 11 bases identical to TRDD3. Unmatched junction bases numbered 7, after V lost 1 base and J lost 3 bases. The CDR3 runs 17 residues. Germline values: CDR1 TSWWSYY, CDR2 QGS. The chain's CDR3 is CALGEQHGGYGADKLIF. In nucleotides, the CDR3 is TGTGCTCTTGGGGAACAACATGGGGGATACGGGGCCGATAAACTCATCTTT.

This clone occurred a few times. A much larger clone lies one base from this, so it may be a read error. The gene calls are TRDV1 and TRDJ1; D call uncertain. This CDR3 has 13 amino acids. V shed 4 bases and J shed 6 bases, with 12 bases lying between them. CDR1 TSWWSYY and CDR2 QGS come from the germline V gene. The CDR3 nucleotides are TGTGCTCTTGGGGTGAGTCCCGGGCATAAACTCATCTTT. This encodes CALGVSPGHKLIF.

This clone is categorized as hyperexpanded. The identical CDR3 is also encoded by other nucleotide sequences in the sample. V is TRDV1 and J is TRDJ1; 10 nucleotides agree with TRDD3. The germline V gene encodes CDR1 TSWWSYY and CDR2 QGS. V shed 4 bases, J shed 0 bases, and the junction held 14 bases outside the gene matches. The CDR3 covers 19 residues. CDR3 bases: TGTGCTCTTGGGGGGCCGATACTGGGGGATTCCCTGTACACCGATAAACTCATCTTT. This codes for CALGGPILGDSLYTDKLIF.

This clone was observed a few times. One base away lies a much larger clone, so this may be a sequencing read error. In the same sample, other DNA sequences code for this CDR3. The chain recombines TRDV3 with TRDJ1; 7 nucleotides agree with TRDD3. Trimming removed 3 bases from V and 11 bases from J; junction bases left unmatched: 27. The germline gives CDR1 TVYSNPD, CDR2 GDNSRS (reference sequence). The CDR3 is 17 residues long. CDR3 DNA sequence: TGTGCCTTCTCACCGCCCCTACACTGGGGAATACGGGGCAAGCTCATCTTT. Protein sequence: CAFSPPLHWGIRGKLIF.

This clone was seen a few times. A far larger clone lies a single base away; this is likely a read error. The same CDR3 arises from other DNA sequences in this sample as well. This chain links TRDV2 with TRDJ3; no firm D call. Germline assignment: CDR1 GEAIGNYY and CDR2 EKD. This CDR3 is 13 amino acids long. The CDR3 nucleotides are TGTGCGTGTGACAAAGAGGACACCCGACAGATGTTTTTC. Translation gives CACDKEDTRQMFF.

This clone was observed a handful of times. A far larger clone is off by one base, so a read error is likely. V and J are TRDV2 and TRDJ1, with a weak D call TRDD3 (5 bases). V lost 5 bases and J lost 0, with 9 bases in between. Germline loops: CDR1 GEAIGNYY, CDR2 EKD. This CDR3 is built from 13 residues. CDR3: CACGGLYTDKLIF. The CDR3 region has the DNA TGTGCCTGTGGGGGGTTGTACACCGATAAACTCATCTTT.

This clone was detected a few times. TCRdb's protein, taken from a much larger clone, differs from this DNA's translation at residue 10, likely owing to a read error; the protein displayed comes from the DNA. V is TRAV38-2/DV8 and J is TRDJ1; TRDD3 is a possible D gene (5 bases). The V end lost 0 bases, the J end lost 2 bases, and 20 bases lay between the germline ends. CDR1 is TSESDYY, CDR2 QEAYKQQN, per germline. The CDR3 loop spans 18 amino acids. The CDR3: CAYRSAALPLTGTDKLIF. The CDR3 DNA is TGTGCTTATAGGAGCGCGGCCCTCCCCCTTACTGGTACCGATAAACTCATCTTT.

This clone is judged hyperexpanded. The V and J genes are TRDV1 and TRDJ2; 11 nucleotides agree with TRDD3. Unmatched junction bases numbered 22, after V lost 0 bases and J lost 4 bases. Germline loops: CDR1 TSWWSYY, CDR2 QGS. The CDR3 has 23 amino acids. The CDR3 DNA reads TGTGCTCTTGGGGAACTTGTTAATCGTTGGGGGATACGCGAGAAGAGTAAGACAGCACAACTCTTCTTT. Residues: CALGELVNRWGIREKSKTAQLFF.

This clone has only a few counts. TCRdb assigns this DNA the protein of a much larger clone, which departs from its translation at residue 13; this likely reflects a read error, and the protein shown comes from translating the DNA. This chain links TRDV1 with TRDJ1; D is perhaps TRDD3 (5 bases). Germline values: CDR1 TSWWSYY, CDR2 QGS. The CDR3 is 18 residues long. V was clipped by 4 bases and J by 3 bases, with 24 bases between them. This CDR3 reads CALGGAVSGELDADKLIF. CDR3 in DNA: TGTGCTCTTGGGGGGGCCGTGTCCGGGGAGTTGGACGCCGATAAACTCATCTTT.

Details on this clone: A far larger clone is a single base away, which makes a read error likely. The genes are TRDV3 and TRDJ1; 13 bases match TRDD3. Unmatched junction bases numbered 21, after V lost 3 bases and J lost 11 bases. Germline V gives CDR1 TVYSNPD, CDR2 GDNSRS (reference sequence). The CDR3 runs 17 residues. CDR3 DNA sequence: TGTGCCTTATCACCGCCCCTACACTGGGGGATACGGGTCAAGCTCATCTTT. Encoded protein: CALSPPLHWGIRVKLIF.

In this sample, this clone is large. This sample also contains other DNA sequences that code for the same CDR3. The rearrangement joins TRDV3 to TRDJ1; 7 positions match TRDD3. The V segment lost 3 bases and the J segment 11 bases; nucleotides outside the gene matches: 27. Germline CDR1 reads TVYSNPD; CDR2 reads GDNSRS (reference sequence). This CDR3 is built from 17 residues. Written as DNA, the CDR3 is TGTGCCTTCTCACCGCCCCTACACTGGGGAATACGGGTCAAGCTCATCTTT. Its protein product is CAFSPPLHWGIRVKLIF.

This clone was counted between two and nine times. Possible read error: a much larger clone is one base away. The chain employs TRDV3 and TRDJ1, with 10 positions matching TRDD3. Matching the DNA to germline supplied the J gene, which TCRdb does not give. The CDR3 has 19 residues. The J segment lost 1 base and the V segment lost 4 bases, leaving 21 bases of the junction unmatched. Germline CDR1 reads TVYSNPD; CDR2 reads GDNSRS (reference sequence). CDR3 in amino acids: CACDTGVGDTLTCTDKLIF. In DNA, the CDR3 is TGTGCCTGTGACACCGGGGTGGGGGATACACTGACGTGCACCGATAAACTCATCTTT. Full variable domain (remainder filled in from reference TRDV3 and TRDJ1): CDKVTQSSPDQTVASGSEVVLLCTYDTVYSNPDLFWYRIRPDYSFQFVFYGDNSRSEGADFTQGRFSVKHILTQKAFHLVISPVRTEDSATYYCACDTGVGDTLTCTDKLIFGKGTRVTVEP.

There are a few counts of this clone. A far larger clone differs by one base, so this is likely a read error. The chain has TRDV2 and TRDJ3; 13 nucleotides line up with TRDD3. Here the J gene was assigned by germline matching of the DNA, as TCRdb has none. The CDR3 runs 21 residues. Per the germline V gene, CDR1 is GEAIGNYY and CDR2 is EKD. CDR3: CARDTGDWGIRSSWDTRQMFF. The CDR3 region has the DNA TGTGCCCGTGACACCGGTGACTGGGGGATACGGAGCTCCTGGGACACCCGACAGATGTTTTTC.

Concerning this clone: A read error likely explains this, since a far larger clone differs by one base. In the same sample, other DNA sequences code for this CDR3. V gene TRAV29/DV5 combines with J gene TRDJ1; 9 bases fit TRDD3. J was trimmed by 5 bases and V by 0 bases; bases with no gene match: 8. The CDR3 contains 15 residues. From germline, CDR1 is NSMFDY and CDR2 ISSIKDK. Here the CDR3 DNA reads TGTGCAGCAAGCGTTGTACTGGGGGAGACAGATAAACTCATCTTT. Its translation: CAASVVLGETDKLIF.